This entry features one TCR beta chain sequence. This sample was taken from a study of blood T cell repertoires in COVID-19. Study context: Material from acute and convalescent COVID-19 was sourced from the United States, Italy and Spain. PBMCs, B-cell-depleted T cells, or T cells were the source of the cDNA or gDNA that made up the material.

In the authors' methods: Estimates of nucleated cell counts were drawn from the amplification of reference gene primers. The repertoire was sequenced with immunoSEQ multiplex PCR; TCRdb's copy has only in-frame clones and lacks some. V and J calls plus clone size are reproduced from that table; the DNA served to infer D and trimming. The table lists 270,000 or so clones, around 88% of them singletons, with approximately 4.2% in the top ten. This CDR3 region has 15 residues. Trimming removed 3 bases from V and 8 bases from J, with 17 bases in between. CDR1 is GTSNPN, CDR2 SVGIG, per germline (reference sequence).

The clonotype comes from a man aged 35-49 years with acute or convalescent COVID-19. Sample: peripheral blood. This chain joins TRBV30 and TRBJ1-6, with D maybe TRBD1 (5 bases). The CDR3 bases are TGTGCCTGGAGCCCTCGTGGCAGGGCGGATTCACCCCTCCACTTT. This gives the protein CAWSPRGRADSPLHF.